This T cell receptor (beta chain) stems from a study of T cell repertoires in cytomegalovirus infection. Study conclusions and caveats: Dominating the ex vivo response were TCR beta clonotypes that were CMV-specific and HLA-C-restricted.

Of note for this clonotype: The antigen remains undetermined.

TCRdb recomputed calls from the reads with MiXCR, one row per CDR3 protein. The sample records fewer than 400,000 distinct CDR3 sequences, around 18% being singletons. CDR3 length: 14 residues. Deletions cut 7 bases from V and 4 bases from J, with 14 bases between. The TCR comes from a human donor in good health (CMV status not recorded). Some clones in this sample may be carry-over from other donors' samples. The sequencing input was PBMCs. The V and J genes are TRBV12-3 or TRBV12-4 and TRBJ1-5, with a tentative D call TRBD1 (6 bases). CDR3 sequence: CASTAGARNQPQHF. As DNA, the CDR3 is TGTGCCAGCACCGCGGGGGCCCGGAATCAGCCCCAGCATTTT.